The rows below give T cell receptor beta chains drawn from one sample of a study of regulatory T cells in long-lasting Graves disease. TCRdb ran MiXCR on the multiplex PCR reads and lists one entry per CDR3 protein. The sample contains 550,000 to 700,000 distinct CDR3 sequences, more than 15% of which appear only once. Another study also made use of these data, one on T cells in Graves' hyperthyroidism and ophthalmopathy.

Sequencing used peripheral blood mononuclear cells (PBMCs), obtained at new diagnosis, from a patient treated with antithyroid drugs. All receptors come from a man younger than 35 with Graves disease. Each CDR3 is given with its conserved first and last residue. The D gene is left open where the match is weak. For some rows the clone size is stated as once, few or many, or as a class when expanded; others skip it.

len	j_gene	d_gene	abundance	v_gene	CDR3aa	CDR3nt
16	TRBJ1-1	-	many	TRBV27	CASSPRSPSSRTEAFF	TGTGCCAGCAGCCCCCGATCACCCTCATCGAGGACTGAAGCTTTCTTT
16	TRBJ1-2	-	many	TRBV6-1	CASSFRAAGVGYGYTF	TGTGCCAGCAGCTTCCGCGCCGCAGGGGTCGGCTATGGCTACACCTTC
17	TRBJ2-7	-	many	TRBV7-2	CASSPRGTIPLSYEQYF	TGTGCCAGCAGCCCCCGGGGGACAATACCCCTCTCCTACGAGCAGTACTTC
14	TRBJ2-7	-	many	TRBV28	CASSLRGSAYEQYF	TGCGCCAGCAGCTTACGGGGATCCGCCTACGAGCAGTACTTC
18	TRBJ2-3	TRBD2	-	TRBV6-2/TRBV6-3	CASSYHGTTNPSTDTQYF	TGTGCCAGCAGTTACCACGGGACTACAAATCCTAGCACAGATACGCAGTATTTT
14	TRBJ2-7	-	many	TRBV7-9	CASSNKGPSYEQYF	TGTGCCAGCAGCAATAAGGGACCTTCCTACGAGCAGTACTTC
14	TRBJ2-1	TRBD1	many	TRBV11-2	CASSSLTGGSEQFF	TGTGCCAGCAGCTCCCTAACAGGGGGGAGTGAGCAGTTCTTC
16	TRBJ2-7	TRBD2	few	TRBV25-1	CASSELGLAAPYEQYF	TGTGCCAGCAGTGAATTGGGACTAGCGGCCCCCTACGAGCAGTACTTC
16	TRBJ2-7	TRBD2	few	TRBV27	CASRRTSGIGGYEQYF	TGTGCCAGCAGAAGGACTAGCGGGATCGGGGGGTACGAGCAGTACTTC
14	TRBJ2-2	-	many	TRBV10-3	CAISPGASEGELFF	TGTGCCATCAGTCCAGGGGCATCAGAGGGGGAGCTGTTTTTT
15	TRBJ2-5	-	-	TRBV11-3	CTSSFINRRVGTQYF	TGTACCAGCAGTTTTATTAACAGGAGGGTTGGGACCCAGTACTTC
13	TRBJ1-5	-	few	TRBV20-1	CSASQGLNQPQHF	TGCAGTGCATCCCAGGGACTCAATCAGCCCCAGCATTTT
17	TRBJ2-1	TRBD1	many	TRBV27	CASSLRSQGAYYNEQFF	TGTGCCAGCAGTTTAAGGTCACAGGGGGCTTATTACAATGAGCAGTTCTTC
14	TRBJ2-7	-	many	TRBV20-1	CSATGPIATGEQYF	TGCAGTGCTACCGGCCCAATAGCCACCGGCGAGCAGTACTTC
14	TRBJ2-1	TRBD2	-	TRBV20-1	CSAQGGTSDNEQFF	TGCAGTGCCCAAGGTGGGACTAGCGACAATGAGCAGTTCTTC
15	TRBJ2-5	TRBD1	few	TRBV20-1	CSARDGGTGEETQYF	TGCAGTGCTAGAGATGGTGGGACAGGGGAAGAGACCCAGTACTTC
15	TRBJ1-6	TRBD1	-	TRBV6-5	CASSYSTGVNSPLHF	TGTGCCAGCAGTTACTCGACAGGGGTCAATTCACCCCTCCACTTT
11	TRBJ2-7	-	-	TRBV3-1	CASGIVGEQYF	TGTGCCAGCGGGATTGTGGGTGAGCAGTACTTC
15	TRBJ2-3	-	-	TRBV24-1	CATSESPGSTDTQYF	TGTGCCACCAGTGAAAGCCCAGGGTCCACAGATACGCAGTATTTT
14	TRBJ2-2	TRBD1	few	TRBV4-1	CASSQTGVTGELFF	TGCGCCAGCAGCCAAACAGGGGTTACCGGGGAGCTGTTTTTT
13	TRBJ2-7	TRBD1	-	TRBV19	CASSIGTGYEQYF	TGTGCCAGTAGTATAGGGACAGGGTACGAGCAGTACTTC
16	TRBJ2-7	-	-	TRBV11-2	CASSLEGTLGAYEQYF	TGTGCCAGCAGCTTAGAAGGGACTCTAGGAGCCTACGAGCAGTACTTC
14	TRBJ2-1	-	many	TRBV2	CASSDQGRYNEQFF	TGTGCCAGCAGCGACCAGGGACGTTACAATGAGCAGTTCTTC
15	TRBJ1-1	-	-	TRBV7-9	CASSAKGGANTEAFF	TGTGCCAGCAGCGCCAAGGGGGGCGCGAACACTGAAGCTTTCTTT
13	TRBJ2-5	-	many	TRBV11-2	CASSARLQETQYF	TGTGCCAGCAGCGCTAGGTTACAAGAGACCCAGTACTTC
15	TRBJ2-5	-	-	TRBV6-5	CASGYSNRWGESQYF	TGTGCCAGCGGTTACTCGAATCGGTGGGGGGAGTCCCAGTACTTC
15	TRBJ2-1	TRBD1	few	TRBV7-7	CASTMGYGTGGEQFF	TGTGCTAGCACCATGGGGTACGGGACAGGGGGCGAGCAGTTCTTC
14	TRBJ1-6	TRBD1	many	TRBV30	CAWSDGQGWSPLHF	TGTGCCTGGAGTGACGGACAGGGATGGTCACCCCTCCACTTT
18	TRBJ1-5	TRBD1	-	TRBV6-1	CASSDYSKGQGAGQPQHF	TGTGCCAGCAGTGACTATTCCAAAGGACAGGGGGCCGGTCAGCCCCAGCATTTT
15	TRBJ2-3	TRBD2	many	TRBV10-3	CAISVAGVLADTQYF	TGTGCCATCAGCGTAGCGGGAGTTCTGGCAGATACGCAGTATTTT
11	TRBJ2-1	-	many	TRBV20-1	CSVSGRREQFF	TGCAGTGTAAGCGGGCGCCGGGAGCAGTTCTTC
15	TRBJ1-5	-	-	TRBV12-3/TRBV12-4	CASSTLGNSNQPQHF	TGTGCCAGCAGTACCCTAGGAAATAGCAATCAGCCCCAGCATTTT
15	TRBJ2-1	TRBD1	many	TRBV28	CASSLNRGAYNEQFF	TGTGCCAGCAGTTTAAACAGGGGGGCCTACAATGAGCAGTTCTTC
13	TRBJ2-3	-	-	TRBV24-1	CATSDFPSDTQYF	TGTGCCACCAGTGATTTCCCGTCGGATACGCAGTATTTT
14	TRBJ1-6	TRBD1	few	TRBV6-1	CASSNRDRDSPLHF	TGTGCCAGCAGTAACCGGGACAGGGATTCACCCCTCCACTTT
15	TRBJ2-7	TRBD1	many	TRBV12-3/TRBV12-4	CASRISGTGASEQYF	TGTGCCAGTAGAATCTCCGGGACAGGGGCGAGCGAGCAGTACTTC
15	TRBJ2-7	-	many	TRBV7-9	CASSHRDLTSYEQYF	TGTGCCAGCAGCCACCGGGACTTGACCTCCTACGAGCAGTACTTC
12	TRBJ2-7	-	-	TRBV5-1	CASSPPNYEQYF	TGCGCCAGCAGCCCGCCCAACTACGAGCAGTACTTC
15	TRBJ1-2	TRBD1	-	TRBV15	CATSRSGQGIYGHTF	TGTGCCACCAGCAGGTCGGGACAGGGAATCTATGGCCACACCTTC
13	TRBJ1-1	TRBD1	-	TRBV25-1	CASSVWAGGQAFF	TGTGCCAGCAGTGTATGGGCAGGGGGACAAGCTTTCTTT
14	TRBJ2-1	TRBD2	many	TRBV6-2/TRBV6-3	CASSYGGRYNEQFF	TGTGCCAGCAGTTACGGCGGGAGATACAATGAGCAGTTCTTC
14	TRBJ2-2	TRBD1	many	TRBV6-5	CASSYDRGTGELFF	TGTGCCAGCAGTTACGACAGGGGTACCGGGGAGCTGTTTTTT
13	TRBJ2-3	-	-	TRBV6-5	CASSYQLTDTQYF	TGTGCCAGCAGTTATCAGCTCACAGATACGCAGTATTTT
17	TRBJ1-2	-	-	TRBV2	CASSGGAVPSHTYGYTF	TGTGCCAGCAGTGGCGGGGCAGTTCCATCCCACACCTATGGCTACACCTTC
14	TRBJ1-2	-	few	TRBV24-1	CATSDSGLSYGYTF	TGTGCCACCAGTGATTCGGGCCTTTCTTATGGCTACACCTTC
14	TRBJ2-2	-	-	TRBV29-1	CSVARSRDTGELFF	TGCAGCGTCGCCCGAAGTCGCGACACCGGGGAGCTGTTTTTT
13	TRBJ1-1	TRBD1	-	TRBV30	CALEGRGRTEAFF	TGTGCTTTGGAGGGGAGGGGGCGGACTGAAGCTTTCTTT
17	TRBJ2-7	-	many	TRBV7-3	CASSPMSSRSPLYEQYF	TGTGCCAGCAGCCCCATGTCTAGTAGGAGCCCCCTCTACGAGCAGTACTTC
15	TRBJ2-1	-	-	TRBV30	CAWSATGGLGNEQFF	TGTGCCTGGAGTGCGACCGGAGGGTTGGGCAATGAGCAGTTCTTC
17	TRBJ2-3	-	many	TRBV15	CATSRARDPGKLDTQYF	TGTGCCACCAGCAGGGCCAGGGATCCGGGGAAACTGGATACGCAGTATTTT
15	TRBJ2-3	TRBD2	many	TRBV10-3	CAIRTSDPSTDTQYF	TGTGCCATCAGAACTAGCGATCCCTCCACAGATACGCAGTATTTT
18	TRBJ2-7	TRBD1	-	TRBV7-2	CASSGTGFERIVSYEQYF	TGTGCCAGCAGCGGGACAGGATTCGAGAGGATAGTGTCCTACGAGCAGTACTTC
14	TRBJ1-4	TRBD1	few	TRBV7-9	CASSYGTGKEKLFF	TGTGCCAGCAGCTACGGGACAGGGAAGGAAAAACTGTTTTTT
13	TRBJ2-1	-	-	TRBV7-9	CASSFGTPNEQFF	TGTGCCAGCAGCTTCGGAACCCCCAATGAGCAGTTCTTC
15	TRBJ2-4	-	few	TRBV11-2	CASSLDAGPKNIQYF	TGTGCCAGCAGCTTAGATGCAGGGCCCAAAAACATTCAGTACTTC
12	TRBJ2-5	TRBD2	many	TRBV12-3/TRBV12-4	CASTLGGETQYF	TGTGCCAGCACCTTGGGGGGGGAGACCCAGTACTTC
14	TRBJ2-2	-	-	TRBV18	CASSPLYGTGELFF	TGTGCCAGCTCACCACTTTACGGCACCGGGGAGCTGTTTTTT
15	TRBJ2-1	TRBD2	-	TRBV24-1	CATSDLAGSTNEQFF	TGTGCCACCAGTGATTTAGCGGGGAGTACGAATGAGCAGTTCTTC
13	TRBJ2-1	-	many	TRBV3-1	CASSRMGPNEQFF	TGTGCCAGCAGCCGGATGGGTCCCAATGAGCAGTTCTTC
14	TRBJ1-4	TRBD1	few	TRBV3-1	CASSPFGTVEKLFF	TGTGCCAGCAGCCCCTTCGGGACAGTTGAAAAACTGTTTTTT